One T cell receptor (beta chain) is described in this entry. The antigen is not known. Using unique molecular identifiers, the investigators prepared the TCRbeta library. MiXCR was run by TCRdb on the PCR reads, yielding one entry per CDR3 protein. The sample has under 450,000 distinct CDR3 sequences; about 16% are singletons. The germline CDR1 and CDR2 sequences are LGHNA and YSLEER. V lost 1 base to trimming and J lost 6 bases; unmatched junction nucleotides: 2. This CDR3 is built from 15 residues. The data are from a study of T-cell reconstitution after alpha-beta-depleted transplantation in children. General study points: Newly produced T cells mostly accounted for T-cell counts and diversity one year post-transplant. In some patients, recipient T cells and intrathymic progenitors surviving conditioning explained high day-60 diversity.

The chain has TRBV4-3 and TRBJ1-4, with 10 bases aligning to TRBD1. The clonotype was recovered from a boy in the first two years of life who had a stem cell transplant for Wiskott-Aldrich syndrome, so the T cells may come from the graft donor. The sequenced sample was PBMCs, mostly from graft donor cells, obtained 360 days after TCRalphabeta/CD19-depleted stem cell transplant. CDR3 protein: CASSQGGQGDEKLFF. DNA for the CDR3: TGCGCCAGCAGCCAAGGTGGACAGGGGGATGAAAAACTGTTTTTT.